This T cell receptor beta chain derives from a study of cytomegalovirus exposure and HLA in healthy donors. The PCR contained 60 Vbeta and 13 Jbeta primers. TCRdb's table, derived via immunoSEQ multiplex PCR, lists solely in-frame clones and lacks some. The sample has over 80,000 clones; 73% are singletons. CDR3 size: 14 residues. After removal of 7 bases from V and 3 bases from J, the junction contained 6 bases not matched to a gene. Germline-derived CDR1 and CDR2 are SQVTM and ANQGSEA. This rearrangement joins TRBV29-1 to TRBJ2-1; 10 nucleotides agree with TRBD1. The sequenced sample was PBMCs. The sequence came from a man between 35 and 55 years old in good health and CMV-seronegative. The CDR3 protein is CSARDRGVYNEQFF. DNA for the CDR3: TGCAGCGCGAGGGACAGGGGTGTCTACAATGAGCAGTTCTTC.